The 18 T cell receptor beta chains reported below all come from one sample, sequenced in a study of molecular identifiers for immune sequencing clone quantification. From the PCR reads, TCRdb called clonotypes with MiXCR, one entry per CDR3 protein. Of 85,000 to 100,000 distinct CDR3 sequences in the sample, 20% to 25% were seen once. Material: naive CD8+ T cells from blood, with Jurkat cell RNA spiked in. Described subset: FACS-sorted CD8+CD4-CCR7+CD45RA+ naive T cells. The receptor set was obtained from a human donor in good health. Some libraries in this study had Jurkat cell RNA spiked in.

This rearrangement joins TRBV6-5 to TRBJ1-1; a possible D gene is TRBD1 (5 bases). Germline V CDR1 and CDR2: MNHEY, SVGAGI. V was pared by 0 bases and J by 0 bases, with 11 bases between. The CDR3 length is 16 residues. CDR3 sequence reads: CASSYSTTDLNTEAFF. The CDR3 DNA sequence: TGTGCCAGCAGTTACTCGACGACAGACCTGAACACTGAAGCTTTCTTT.

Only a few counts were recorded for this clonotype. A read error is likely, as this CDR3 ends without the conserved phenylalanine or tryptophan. The CDR3 DNA sequence: TGTGCCAGCAGCTTACTCGGGAGCACAGATACGCAGTATTCT. This translates into CASSLLGSTDTQYS. The rearrangement joins TRBV7-3 to TRBJ2-3; D remains ambiguous. Germline V lookup: CDR1 SGHTA, CDR2 FQGTGA. V gave up 2 bases and J gave up 0 bases, with 6 bases separating them. There are 14 residues in the CDR3.

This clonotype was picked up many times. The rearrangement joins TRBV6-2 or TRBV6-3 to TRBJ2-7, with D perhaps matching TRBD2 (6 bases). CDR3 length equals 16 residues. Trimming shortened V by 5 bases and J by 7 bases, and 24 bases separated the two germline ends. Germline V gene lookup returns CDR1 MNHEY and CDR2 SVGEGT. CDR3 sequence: CASSTQDGGSGGEQYF. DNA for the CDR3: TGTGCCAGCAGTACCCAGGACGGAGGTAGCGGAGGGGAGCAGTACTTC.

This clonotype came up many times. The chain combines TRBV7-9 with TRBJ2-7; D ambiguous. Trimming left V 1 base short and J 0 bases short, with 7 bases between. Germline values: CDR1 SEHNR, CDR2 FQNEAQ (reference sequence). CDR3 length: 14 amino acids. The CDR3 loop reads CASSLVGNSYEQYF. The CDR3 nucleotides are TGTGCCAGCAGCTTAGTTGGCAACTCCTACGAGCAGTACTTC.

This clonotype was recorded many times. Here the CDR3 DNA reads TGTGCCAGCAGCTTAGTGCGGGGGGGCCGGAATGAGCAGTTCTTC. Protein sequence: CASSLVRGGRNEQFF. This sequence joins TRBV11-2 and TRBJ2-1; 9 positions agree with TRBD2. The CDR3 contains 15 residues. Germline CDR1 SGHAT, CDR2 FQNNGV. V lost 1 base, J lost 7 bases, and 5 bases stayed unmatched.

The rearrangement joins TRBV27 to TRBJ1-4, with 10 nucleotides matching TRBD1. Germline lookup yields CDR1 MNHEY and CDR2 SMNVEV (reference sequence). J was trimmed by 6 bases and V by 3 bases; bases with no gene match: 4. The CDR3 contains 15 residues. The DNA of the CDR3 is TGTGCCAGCAGTTTTTTAGGGACAGGGGATGAAAAACTGTTTTTT. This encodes CASSFLGTGDEKLFF.

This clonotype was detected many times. CDR3 DNA: TGTGCCAGCAGTTTCTGGCTAGCGGGGGTTCCGGGCACCGGGGAGCTGTTTTTT. Translating it yields CASSFWLAGVPGTGELFF. The rearrangement links TRBV27 to TRBJ2-2; 10 bases fit TRBD2. CDR1 MNHEY and CDR2 SMNVEV come from the germline V gene (reference sequence). The CDR3 consists of 18 residues. The V gene end was trimmed by 3 bases and the J gene end by 4 bases; junction bases not matched to a gene: 11.

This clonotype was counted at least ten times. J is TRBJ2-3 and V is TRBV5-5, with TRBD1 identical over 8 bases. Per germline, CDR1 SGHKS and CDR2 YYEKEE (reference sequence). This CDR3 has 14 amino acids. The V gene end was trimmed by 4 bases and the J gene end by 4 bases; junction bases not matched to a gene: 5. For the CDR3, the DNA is TGTGCCAGCAGCCAGGGGGCTAATTCAGATACGCAGTATTTT. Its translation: CASSQGANSDTQYF.

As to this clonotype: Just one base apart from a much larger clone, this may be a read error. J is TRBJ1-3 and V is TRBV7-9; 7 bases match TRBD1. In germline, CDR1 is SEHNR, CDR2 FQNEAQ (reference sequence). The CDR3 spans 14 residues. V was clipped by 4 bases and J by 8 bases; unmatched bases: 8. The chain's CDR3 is CASSSGDSGYTIYF. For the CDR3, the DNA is TGTGCCAGCAGCTCTGGGGACAGCGGATACACCATATATTTT.

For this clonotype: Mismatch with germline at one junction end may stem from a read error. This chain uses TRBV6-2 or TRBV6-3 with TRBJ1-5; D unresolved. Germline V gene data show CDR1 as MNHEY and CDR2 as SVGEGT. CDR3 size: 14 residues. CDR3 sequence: CACSHLISNQPRHF. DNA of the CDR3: TGTGCCTGCAGCCATCTTATTAGCAATCAGCCCCGGCATTTT.

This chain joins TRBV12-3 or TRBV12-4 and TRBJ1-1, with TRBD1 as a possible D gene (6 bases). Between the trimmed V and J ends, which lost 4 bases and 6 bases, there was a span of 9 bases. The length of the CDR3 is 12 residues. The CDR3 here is CASSSQGPEAFF. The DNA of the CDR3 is TGTGCCAGCAGTTCACAGGGTCCTGAAGCTTTCTTT.

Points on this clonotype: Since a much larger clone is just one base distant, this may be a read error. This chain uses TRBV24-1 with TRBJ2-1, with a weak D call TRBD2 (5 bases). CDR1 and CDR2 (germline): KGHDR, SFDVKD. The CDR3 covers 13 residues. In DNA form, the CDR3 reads TGTGCCACCTCACCCGGAAGAGGGAATGTGCAGTTCTTC. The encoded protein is CATSPGRGNVQFF.

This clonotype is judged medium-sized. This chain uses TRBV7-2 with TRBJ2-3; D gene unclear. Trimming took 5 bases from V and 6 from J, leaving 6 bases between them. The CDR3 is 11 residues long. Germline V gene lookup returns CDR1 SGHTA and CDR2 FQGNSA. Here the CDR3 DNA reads TGTGCCAGCAGCCGGTCGGATACGCAGTATTTT. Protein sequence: CASSRSDTQYF.

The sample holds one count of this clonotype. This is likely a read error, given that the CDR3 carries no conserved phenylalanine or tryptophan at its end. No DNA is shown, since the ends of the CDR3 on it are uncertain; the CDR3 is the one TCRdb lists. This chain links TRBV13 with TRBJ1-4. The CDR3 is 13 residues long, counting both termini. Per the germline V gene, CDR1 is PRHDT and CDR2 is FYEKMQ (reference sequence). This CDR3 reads CASRELGNELLLL.

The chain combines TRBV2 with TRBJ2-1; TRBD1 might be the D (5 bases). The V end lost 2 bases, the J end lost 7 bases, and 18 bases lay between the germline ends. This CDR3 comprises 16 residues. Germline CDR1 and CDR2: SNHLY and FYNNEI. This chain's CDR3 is CASSEPRVASINEQFF. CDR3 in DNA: TGTGCCAGCAGTGAACCCAGGGTAGCTTCAATAAATGAGCAGTTCTTC.

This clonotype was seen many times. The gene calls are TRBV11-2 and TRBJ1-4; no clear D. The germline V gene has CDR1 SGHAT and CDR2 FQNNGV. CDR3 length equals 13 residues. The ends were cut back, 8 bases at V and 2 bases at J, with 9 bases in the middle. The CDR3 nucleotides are TGTGCCAGCGGTGGTTTGACTAATGAAAAACTGTTTTTT. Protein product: CASGGLTNEKLFF.

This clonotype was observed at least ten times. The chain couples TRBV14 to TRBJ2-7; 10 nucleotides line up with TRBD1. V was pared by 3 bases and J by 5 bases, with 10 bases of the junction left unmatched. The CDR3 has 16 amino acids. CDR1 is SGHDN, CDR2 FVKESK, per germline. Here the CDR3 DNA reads TGTGCCAGCAGCCATCGCTTTGGGACAGGGGTTAACGAGCAGTACTTC. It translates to CASSHRFGTGVNEQYF.

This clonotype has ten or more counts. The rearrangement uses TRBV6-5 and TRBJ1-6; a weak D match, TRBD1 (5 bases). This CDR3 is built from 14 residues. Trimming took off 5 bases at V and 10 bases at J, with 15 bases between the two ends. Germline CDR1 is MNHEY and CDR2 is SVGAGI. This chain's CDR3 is CASSPGPVGSPLHF. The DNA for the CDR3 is TGTGCCAGCAGTCCGGGACCTGTAGGGTCACCCCTCCACTTT.